Listed here is a single T cell receptor (beta chain). What antigen it recognizes has not been identified. No much larger clone exists at a distance of one base, and base qualities are not known. Each collaborating institution followed its own protocols to collect whole blood in K2EDTA tubes. For TCRbeta analysis, collaborators shipped samples in one of three forms: frozen whole blood, isolated PBMCs, or DNA extracted from either of those sample types. Compared with germline, V lacks 3 bases and J lacks 9 bases; bases without a gene match: 7. Based on the germline V gene, the CDR1 and CDR2 sequences are MDHEN and SYDVKM. Reading from cysteine to phenylalanine, the CDR3 counts 14 amino acids. Only the CDR3 region is kept as DNA, spanning 42 bases read in frame from base 1. The data belong to a study of blood T cell repertoires in COVID-19 (TCRdb year 2020). With respect to the entire study: Samples from collaborators originated in the United States, Italy and Spain and spanned both the acute and convalescent phases of COVID-19. The prospective study material was composed of cDNA or gDNA derived from T cells, B-cell-depleted T cells, or PBMCs. Deeply sampled blood TCRbeta repertoires from subjects exposed to, actively infected with, or recovered from COVID-19 were included in the dataset. A freely available public database, intended as a resource for researchers studying the immune response to SARS-CoV-2, is where the repertoires were released. Samples came from the ongoing ImmuneRACE study (first 160 participants) plus 1,254 subjects from 6 global collaborators. The sample metadata nearly always contained a de-identified subject ID, COVID-19 status, age in years and sex. HLA class I and class II types, where available, came from metadata supplied by the sample provider rather than from assay-based typing.

What the study reported, not specific to this receptor: Clinical and demographic metadata were provided uncurated, with the amount varying by source and participant.

TCRbeta CDR3 regions were amplified from genomic DNA by means of the immunoSEQ Assay, a bias-controlled multiplex PCR. Per the source publication's procedure: The number of nucleated cells in each sample was estimated from the amplification of reference gene primers within the assay. Sequence reads were collapsed and filtered to measure the absolute abundance of every unique TCRbeta CDR3 rearrangement. For each sample, productive Simpson clonality was calculated as the square root of Simpson's diversity index across productive rearrangements. In TCRdb, the immuneACCESS table is reduced to in-frame sequences with V and J assigned. These tables do not hold every clone; where another copy was compared, an unresolved V gene accounts for under half, and the others remain unexplained. The V and J calls and the clone size are those of that table, but D and trimming were determined from the DNA. This sample has approximately 24,000 clones in its table, and almost 90% of those were observed once. The ten largest account for under 20% of the sample.

The receptor comes from a man between 65 and 85 years old with acute or convalescent COVID-19. Sequenced sample: peripheral blood. The V and J segments used are TRBV28 and TRBJ2-3; 9 of the junction bases match TRBD2. The DNA is TGTGCCAGCAGTTTTGGCGGGAGGGCGGGAACGCAGTATTTT. Its protein product is CASSFGGRAGTQYF.